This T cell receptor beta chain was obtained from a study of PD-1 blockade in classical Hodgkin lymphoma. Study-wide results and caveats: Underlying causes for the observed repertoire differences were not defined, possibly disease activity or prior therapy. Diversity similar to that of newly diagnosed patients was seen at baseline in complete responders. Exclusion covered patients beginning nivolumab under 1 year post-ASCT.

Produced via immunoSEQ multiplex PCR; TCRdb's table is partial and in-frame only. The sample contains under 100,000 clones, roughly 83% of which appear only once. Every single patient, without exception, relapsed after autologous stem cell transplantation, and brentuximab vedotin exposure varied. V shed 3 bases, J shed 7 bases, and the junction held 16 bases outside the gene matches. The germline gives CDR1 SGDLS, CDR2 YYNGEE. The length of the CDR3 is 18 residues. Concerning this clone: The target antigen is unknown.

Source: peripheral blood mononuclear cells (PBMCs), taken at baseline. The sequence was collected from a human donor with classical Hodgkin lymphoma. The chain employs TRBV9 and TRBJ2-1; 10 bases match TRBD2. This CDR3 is CASSDFIPGLAFSNEQFF. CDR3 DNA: TGTGCCAGCAGCGACTTCATACCGGGACTAGCGTTTAGTAATGAGCAGTTCTTC.